One sample yielded the 30 T cell receptor beta chains listed below, sequenced in a study of CD8 T cells in Susac syndrome. When the RNA was reverse transcribed, random hexamers were used with an input of 0.5 to 1 ug. TCRdb re-called the immunoSEQ multiplex PCR reads through MiXCR, storing one row per CDR3 protein. The sample lists approximately 190,000 distinct CDR3 sequences; roughly nine tenths were seen once. The specimen was CD4+ T cells from PBMCs. The receptors were gathered from a human donor with Susac syndrome.

This chain connects TRBV6-6 to TRBJ1-2, with D unclear. Germline V CDR1 and CDR2: MNHNY, SVGAGI (reference sequence). This CDR3 contains 11 residues. V lost 7 bases and J 5 bases, leaving 8 bases between the germline ends. DNA for the CDR3: TGTGCCAGCACGGTGGGGTATGGCTACACCTTC. It codes for CASTVGYGYTF.

The chain combines TRBV20-1 with TRBJ2-6; TRBD1 is a possible D gene (6 bases). V lost 4 bases and J 4 bases, leaving 11 bases between the germline ends. The CDR3 spans 14 residues. The germline V gene encodes CDR1 DFQATT and CDR2 SNEGSKA (reference sequence). DNA for the CDR3: TGCAGTGCTAATACAGGGTGGGGGGCCAACGTCCTGACTTTC. Its translation: CSANTGWGANVLTF.

The V call is TRBV5-1, the J call TRBJ1-2; a possible D gene is TRBD1 (6 bases). The CDR3 runs to 15 residues. Between the trimmed V and J ends, which lost 2 bases and 1 base, there was a span of 12 bases. CDR1 is SGHRS, CDR2 YFSETQ, per germline. As DNA, the CDR3 is TGCGCCAGCAGCTTTGGCGGACAGCTTAACTATGGCTACACCTTC. This encodes CASSFGGQLNYGYTF.

The chain employs TRBV29-1 and TRBJ2-5; 11 nucleotides agree with TRBD2. CDR1 SQVTM and CDR2 ANQGSEA come from the germline V gene. Trimming at V came to 4 bases and at J to 5 bases, leaving 6 bases not matched to a gene. There are 14 residues in the CDR3. The CDR3 bases are TGCAGCGTTGTATTAGCGGGGGGGCTGGAGACCCAGTACTTC. This encodes CSVVLAGGLETQYF. Complete variable domain (other parts from reference TRBV29-1 and TRBJ2-5): SAVISQKPSRDICQRGTSLTIQCQVDSQVTMMFWYRQQPGQSLTLIATANQGSEATYESGFVIDKFPISRPNLTFSTLTVSNMSPEDSSIYLCSVVLAGGLETQYFGPGTRLLVL.

V is TRBV15 and J is TRBJ1-2, with 8 positions matching TRBD1. CDR3 length equals 15 residues. Trimming took 3 bases from V and 7 from J; bases not matched to a gene: 10. Per the germline V gene, CDR1 is LNHNV and CDR2 is YYDKDF (reference sequence). The CDR3 DNA reads as TGTGCCACCAGCAGCAACTGGGGCAGGGGGCCTGGCTACACCTTC. Protein sequence: CATSSNWGRGPGYTF.

V and J are TRBV5-4 and TRBJ2-1; 11 bases are a match to TRBD2. This CDR3 has 15 amino acids. The germline V gene encodes CDR1 SGHNT and CDR2 YYREEE (reference sequence). With V trimmed by 4 bases and J by 7 bases, 7 bases remained unmatched. Here the CDR3 DNA reads TGTGCCAGCAGCCCGGGGACTAGCGGTTTAAATGAGCAGTTCTTC. This encodes CASSPGTSGLNEQFF.

The chain is built from TRBV5-1 and TRBJ1-1, with a possible D match to TRBD1 (5 bases). This CDR3 comprises 18 residues. CDR1 and CDR2 from the germline V gene are SGHRS and YFSETQ. Trimming pared 0 bases from V and 0 bases from J, leaving 18 bases between. For the CDR3, the DNA is TGCGCCAGCAGCTTGGCCACTTATGGCGGGGCCATGAACACTGAAGCTTTCTTT. It codes for CASSLATYGGAMNTEAFF.

The rearrangement uses TRBV5-1 and TRBJ2-3; tentative D call: TRBD2 (6 bases). The V end lost 2 bases, the J end lost 9 bases, and 22 bases lay between the germline ends. The CDR3 totals 16 residues. From germline, CDR1 is SGHRS and CDR2 YFSETQ. CDR3 nucleotides: TGCGCCAGCAGCTTCCCCCCGCTTGAGACTAGAACGACGCAGTATTTT. Its protein is CASSFPPLETRTTQYF.

This clonotype was observed once. V gene TRBV28 combines with J gene TRBJ1-4; D not certain. This CDR3 contains 15 residues. Between the trimmed V and J ends, which lost 7 bases and 2 bases, there was a span of 14 bases. Germline loops: CDR1 MDHEN, CDR2 SYDVKM. The CDR3, as DNA: TGTGCCAGCACCCCGTTTGAGGGCACTAATGAAAAACTGTTTTTT. Its translation: CASTPFEGTNEKLFF.

This rearrangement joins TRBV5-6 to TRBJ1-5; D is perhaps TRBD1 (6 bases). This CDR3 contains 16 residues. The germline CDR1 and CDR2 sequences are SGHDT and YYEEEE. Trimming stripped 4 bases from V and 4 bases from J, with 18 bases between. The CDR3 region has the DNA TGTGCCAGCAGCCGTAAACCCGGGACACTGAATCAGCCCCAGCATTTT. Residues: CASSRKPGTLNQPQHF. The variable domain in full, completed from reference TRBV5-6 and TRBJ1-5, reads DAGVTQSPTHLIKTRGQQVTLRCSPKSGHDTVSWYQQALGQGPQFIFQYYEEEERQRGNFPDRFSGHQFPNYSSELNVNALLLGDSALYLCASSRKPGTLNQPQHFGDGTRLSIL.

This rearrangement joins TRBV20-1 to TRBJ2-1; TRBD1 matches 11 bases. The germline V gene has CDR1 DFQATT and CDR2 SNEGSKA (reference sequence). V lost 3 bases and J lost 6; bases outside the gene matches: 7. This CDR3 is 15 amino acids long. The CDR3 coding sequence is TGCAGTGCTAGTCCAGGACAGGGGGCTCGCAATGAGCAGTTCTTC. Its translation: CSASPGQGARNEQFF.

The rearrangement links TRBV13 to TRBJ2-5, with 8 bases aligning to TRBD2. J was trimmed by 3 bases and V by 5 bases; bases with no gene match: 14. Germline V lookup: CDR1 PRHDT, CDR2 FYEKMQ (reference sequence). The CDR3 has 17 residues. The CDR3 loop is CASSLGSGRNLKETQYF. In DNA form, the CDR3 reads TGTGCCAGCAGCCTTGGAAGCGGGAGAAATTTGAAAGAGACCCAGTACTTC.

The sample holds one count of this clonotype. This chain joins TRBV4-2 and TRBJ2-1; 7 bases align to TRBD2. Per germline, CDR1 LGHNA and CDR2 YNFKEQ. This CDR3 has 15 residues. V lost 4 bases and J lost 6; bases outside the gene matches: 9. The CDR3, as DNA: TGTGCCAGCAGCCTTCCAACTAGCGCACTCAATGAGCAGTTCTTC. Protein sequence: CASSLPTSALNEQFF.

This chain links TRBV12-3 or TRBV12-4 with TRBJ2-5, with D maybe TRBD2 (7 bases). V was pared by 5 bases and J by 6 bases, with 13 bases between. The CDR3 sequence is 13 residues long. CDR3 protein: CASSQGGGKTQYF. The CDR3 region has the DNA TGTGCCAGCAGTCAAGGGGGGGGGAAGACCCAGTACTTC.

CDR3 loop: CASSFGKGVGNQPQHF. For the CDR3, the DNA is TGTGCCAGCAGTTTTGGGAAAGGGGTGGGCAATCAGCCCCAGCATTTT. This rearrangement joins TRBV12-3 or TRBV12-4 to TRBJ1-5; D is perhaps TRBD1 (5 bases). The V end lost 3 bases, the J end lost 2 bases, and 14 bases lay between the germline ends. The CDR3 contains 16 residues.

This clonotype was recorded once. The genes are TRBV12-3 or TRBV12-4 and TRBJ2-2, with 11 bases that match TRBD2. The CDR3 covers 13 residues. Trimming cost V 10 bases and J 10 bases; bases outside gene matches: 8. The CDR3 DNA follows: TGTGCCACCCGATTAGCGGGGGGGCAGGAGCTGTTTTTT. Its protein product is CATRLAGGQELFF.

V is TRBV2 and J is TRBJ2-7; D perhaps matches TRBD2 (6 bases). Germline V lookup: CDR1 SNHLY, CDR2 FYNNEI. Trimming stripped 2 bases from V and 6 bases from J, with 17 bases between. CDR3 length equals 15 residues. The CDR3 loop is CASSERDFGGSEQYF. CDR3 DNA sequence: TGTGCCAGCAGTGAACGGGACTTCGGGGGAAGCGAGCAGTACTTC.

The chain couples TRBV7-9 to TRBJ1-1, with D tentatively TRBD1 (6 bases). V was clipped by 1 base and J by 3 bases, with 24 bases between them. The length of the CDR3 is 19 residues. From germline, CDR1 is SEHNR and CDR2 FQNEAQ (reference sequence). For the CDR3, the DNA is TGTGCCAGCAGCTTAGACCCCCGTCGGATTGGAGGGGGTCACACTGAAGCTTTCTTT. This sequence encodes CASSLDPRRIGGGHTEAFF.

About this clonotype: A junction end diverges from the germline sequence, so it may reflect a read error. The chain recombines TRBV4-1 with TRBJ1-6; no reliable D call. This CDR3 is 13 amino acids long. Germline-derived CDR1 and CDR2 are MGHRA and YSYEKL. This CDR3 is CASTQADESPLHF. The CDR3 nucleotides are TGCGCCAGCACCCAAGCAGATGAGTCACCCCTCCACTTT.

This clonotype was picked up a small number of times. The chain is built from TRBV7-2 and TRBJ1-5; D not certain. Germline values: CDR1 SGHTA, CDR2 FQGNSA. CDR3 length equals 15 residues. The V and J ends lost 5 bases and 0 bases respectively, with 11 bases between them. The CDR3 reads CASSRMAGSNQPQHF. The CDR3, as DNA: TGTGCCAGCAGCCGAATGGCCGGTAGCAATCAGCCCCAGCATTTT.

The chain has TRBV25-1 and TRBJ2-1; 7 positions match TRBD1. Germline V lookup: CDR1 MGHDK, CDR2 SYGVNS. The CDR3 loop spans 14 amino acids. V was clipped by 11 bases and J by 1 base; unmatched bases: 8. The CDR3 region is CAGIRQGSYNEQFF. In DNA form, the CDR3 reads TGTGCCGGTATCCGACAGGGATCCTACAATGAGCAGTTCTTC.

The CDR3 nucleotides are TGTGCCAGCAGCCCCTACACTATGGGCAAAAACATTCAGTACTTC. Its protein product is CASSPYTMGKNIQYF. V is TRBV14 and J is TRBJ2-4; no firm D call. The germline V gene has CDR1 SGHDN and CDR2 FVKESK. Trimming removed 4 bases from V and 3 bases from J, with 13 bases in between. The CDR3 has 15 residues.

The chain has TRBV2 and TRBJ1-1; 10 bases align to TRBD1. The V and J ends lost 6 bases and 4 bases, in that order; junction bases with no gene match: 5. Germline CDR1 reads SNHLY; CDR2 reads FYNNEI. This CDR3 has 14 amino acids. The CDR3 is CASRGGQGVTEAFF. In DNA form, the CDR3 reads TGTGCCAGCAGGGGTGGACAGGGGGTCACTGAAGCTTTCTTT.

This chain connects TRBV20-1 to TRBJ2-7; 14 nucleotides match TRBD2. CDR3 length: 14 amino acids. Losses at the gene ends were 5 bases for V and 3 bases for J; bases not matched to a gene: 3. Germline V gene sequence: CDR1 DFQATT, CDR2 SNEGSKA (reference sequence). CDR3 amino acids: CSAEGTSGSYEQYF. The CDR3 DNA reads TGCAGTGCTGAAGGGACTAGCGGGAGCTACGAGCAGTACTTC.

In this sample, this clonotype turned up once. This sequence joins TRBV10-2 and TRBJ1-1; TRBD1 aligns across 7 bases. The ends lost 6 bases at V and 3 bases at J; junction bases unmatched: 10. The CDR3 is made up of 15 amino acids. Germline assignment: CDR1 WSHSY and CDR2 SAAADI. CDR3 sequence (DNA): TGCGCCAGCAGGGAACTAACAGGGGTCGACACTGAAGCTTTCTTT. The encoded protein is CASRELTGVDTEAFF.

The V and J genes are TRBV20-1 and TRBJ1-1, with unresolved D. The CDR3 sequence is 14 residues long. V lost 1 base, J lost 3 bases, and 12 bases lay in between. Per the germline V gene, CDR1 is DFQATT and CDR2 is SNEGSKA (reference sequence). The CDR3 DNA follows: TGCAGTGCTAGAGGAAGCACGGTTGACACTGAAGCTTTCTTT. This gives the protein CSARGSTVDTEAFF.

This chain connects TRBV29-1 to TRBJ1-4; D uncertain. V lost 4 bases, J lost 3 bases, and 12 bases lay in between. Germline assignment: CDR1 SQVTM and CDR2 ANQGSEA. The CDR3 length is 14 residues. The CDR3: CSVGEGTANEKLFF. The DNA of the CDR3 is TGCAGCGTTGGTGAGGGCACCGCTAATGAAAAACTGTTTTTT.

This chain links TRBV20-1 with TRBJ2-5, with TRBD1 as a possible D gene (5 bases). The CDR3 runs 13 residues. Germline V gives CDR1 DFQATT, CDR2 SNEGSKA (reference sequence). The V and J ends lost 2 bases and 5 bases respectively, with 12 bases between them. The CDR3 spells CSARSQGRETQYF. CDR3 bases: TGCAGTGCTAGATCCCAGGGCAGGGAGACCCAGTACTTC.

This chain joins TRBV3-1 and TRBJ1-6; D not resolved. The CDR3 is 14 residues long. V was pared by 2 bases and J by 4 bases, with 6 bases between. From germline, CDR1 is LGHDT and CDR2 YNNKEL (reference sequence). Here the CDR3 reads CASSQKQYNSPLHF. The CDR3 nucleotides read TGTGCCAGCAGCCAAAAACAGTATAATTCACCCCTCCACTTT.

This clonotype was found once. The chain uses TRBV27 and TRBJ2-2, with D perhaps TRBD1 or TRBD2 (6 bases each). The CDR3 covers 17 residues. CDR1 is MNHEY, CDR2 SMNVEV, per germline (reference sequence). Between the trimmed V and J ends, which lost 1 base and 5 bases, there was a span of 17 bases. The CDR3 protein is CASSLWFRGGGTGELFF. The CDR3 nucleotides are TGTGCCAGCAGTTTATGGTTCAGGGGAGGAGGTACCGGGGAGCTGTTTTTT.